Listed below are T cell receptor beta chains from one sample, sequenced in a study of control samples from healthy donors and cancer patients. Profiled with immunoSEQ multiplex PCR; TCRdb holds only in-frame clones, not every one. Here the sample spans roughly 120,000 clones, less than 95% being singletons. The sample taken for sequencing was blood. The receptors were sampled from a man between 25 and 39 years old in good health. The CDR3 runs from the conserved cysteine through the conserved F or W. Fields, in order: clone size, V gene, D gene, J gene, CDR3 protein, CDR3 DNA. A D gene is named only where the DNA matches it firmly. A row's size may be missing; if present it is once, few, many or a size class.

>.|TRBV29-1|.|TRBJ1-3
CSVDTGNTIYF
TGCAGCGTGGATACTGGAAACACCATATATTTT
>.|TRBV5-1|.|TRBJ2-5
CASSLEGGGTQYF
TGCGCCAGCAGCTTGGAGGGAGGGGGGACCCAGTACTTC
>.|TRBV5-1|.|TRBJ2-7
CASSWDGSYEQYF
TGCGCCAGCAGCTGGGACGGCTCCTACGAGCAGTACTTC
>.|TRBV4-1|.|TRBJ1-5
CASSQEPAFQPQHF
TGCGCCAGCAGCCAAGAACCGGCCTTCCAGCCCCAGCATTTT
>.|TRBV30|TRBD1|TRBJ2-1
CAWSGTTGSSYEQFF
TGTGCCTGGAGTGGGACGACAGGGTCGAGCTATGAGCAGTTCTTC
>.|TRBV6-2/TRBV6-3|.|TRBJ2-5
CASSLGVAETQYF
TGTGCCAGCAGTTTGGGTGTGGCAGAGACCCAGTACTTC
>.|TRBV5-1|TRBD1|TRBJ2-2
CASSETGTGITGELFF
TGCGCCAGCAGTGAAACCGGGACAGGGATCACCGGGGAGCTGTTTTTT
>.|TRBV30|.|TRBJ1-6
CAWSYNTNSPLHF
TGTGCCTGGAGTTACAACACTAATTCACCCCTCCACTTT
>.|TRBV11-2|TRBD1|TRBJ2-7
CASSSPGQGRYEQYF
TGTGCCAGCAGCTCACCGGGACAGGGAAGGTACGAGCAGTACTTC
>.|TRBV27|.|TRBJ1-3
CASSPGGGRNTIYF
TGTGCCAGCAGTCCCGGCGGAGGGCGAAACACCATATATTTT
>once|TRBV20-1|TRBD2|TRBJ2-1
CSASKAGGYNEQFF
TGCAGTGCTAGTAAGGCGGGGGGATACAATGAGCAGTTCTTC
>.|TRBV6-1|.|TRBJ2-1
CASSEASLAWHEQFF
TGTGCCAGCAGTGAAGCGTCCCTAGCGTGGCATGAGCAGTTCTTC
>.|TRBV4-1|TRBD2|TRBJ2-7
CASSSGTSGGENEQYF
TGCGCCAGCAGCTCCGGGACTAGCGGGGGAGAAAACGAGCAGTACTTC
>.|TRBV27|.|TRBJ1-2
CASSLSGPGSYGYTF
TGTGCCAGCAGCTTATCGGGCCCGGGAAGCTATGGCTACACCTTC
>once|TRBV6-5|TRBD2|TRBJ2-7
CASSPGTNLYEQYF
TGTGCCAGCAGTCCCGGGACTAACTTATACGAGCAGTACTTC
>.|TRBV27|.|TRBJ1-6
CASSLFLSSYNSPLHF
TGTGCCAGCAGTTTATTTCTGAGCTCCTATAATTCACCCCTCCACTTT
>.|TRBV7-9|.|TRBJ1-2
CASSLGGGTTAYGYTF
TGTGCCAGCAGCTTGGGGGGCGGGACCACTGCCTATGGCTACACCTTC
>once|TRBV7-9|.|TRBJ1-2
CASSSDRDYGYTF
TGTGCCAGCAGCTCGGACAGAGACTATGGCTACACCTTC
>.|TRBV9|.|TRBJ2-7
CASSAGIGRDYEQYF
TGTGCCAGCAGCGCAGGGATCGGAAGGGACTACGAGCAGTACTTC
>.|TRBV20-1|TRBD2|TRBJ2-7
CSASTTSGGKNSYEQYF
TGCAGTGCTAGTACGACTAGCGGGGGCAAAAACTCCTACGAGCAGTACTTC
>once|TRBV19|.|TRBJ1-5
CASSAESNQPQHF
TGTGCCAGTAGCGCGGAAAGCAATCAGCCCCAGCATTTT
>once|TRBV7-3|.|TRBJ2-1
CASSLNGGGSYNEQFF
TGTGCCAGCAGCTTAAACGGCGGCGGATCGTACAATGAGCAGTTCTTC
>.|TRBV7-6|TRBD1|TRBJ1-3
CASSLGQGSGNTIYF
TGTGCCAGCAGCTTGGGACAGGGATCTGGAAACACCATATATTTT
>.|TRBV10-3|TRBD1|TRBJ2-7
CAIRGQGALYEQYF
TGTGCCATCAGAGGACAGGGGGCTCTGTACGAGCAGTACTTC
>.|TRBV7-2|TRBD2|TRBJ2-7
CASSTSGGPDEQYF
TGTGCCAGCAGCACTAGCGGGGGGCCCGACGAGCAGTACTTC
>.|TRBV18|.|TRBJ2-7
CASSPSRSEQYF
TGTGCCAGCTCACCGTCCCGCTCGGAGCAGTACTTC
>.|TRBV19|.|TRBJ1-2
CASREGGRVTRVGGYTF
TGTGCCAGTAGAGAGGGCGGCAGGGTAACAAGAGTCGGTGGCTACACCTTC
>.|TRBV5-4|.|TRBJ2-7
CASSYGYSSYEQYF
TGTGCCAGCAGCTATGGGTACAGCTCCTACGAGCAGTACTTC
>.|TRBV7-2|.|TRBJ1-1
CASSTERRARTEAFF
TGTGCCAGCAGCACAGAAAGGAGGGCCAGGACTGAAGCTTTCTTT
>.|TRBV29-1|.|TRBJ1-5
CSVGRRPNFNQPQHF
TGCAGCGTTGGAAGACGGCCGAACTTCAATCAGCCCCAGCATTTT
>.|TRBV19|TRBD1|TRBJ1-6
CASSSTGTLYNSPLHF
TGTGCCAGTAGCTCGACAGGGACTCTATATAATTCACCCCTCCACTTT
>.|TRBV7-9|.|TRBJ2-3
CASSPGTDTQYF
TGTGCCAGCAGCCCAGGCACAGATACGCAGTATTTT
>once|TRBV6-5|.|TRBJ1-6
CASSYRGYYSPLHF
TGTGCCAGCAGTTACCGGGGATACTATTCACCCCTCCACTTT
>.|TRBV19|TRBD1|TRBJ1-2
CASSIPGQGNYGYTF
TGTGCCAGTAGTATCCCGGGACAGGGTAACTATGGCTACACCTTC
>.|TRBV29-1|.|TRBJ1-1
CSVDGGGGTEAFF
TGCAGCGTTGATGGAGGCGGCGGCACTGAAGCTTTCTTT
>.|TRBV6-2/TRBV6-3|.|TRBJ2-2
CASSYSLDTGELFF
TGTGCCAGCAGTTACTCTCTAGACACCGGGGAGCTGTTTTTT
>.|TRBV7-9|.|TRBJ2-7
CASLPGAQGLSYEQYF
TGTGCCAGCCTCCCGGGGGCACAGGGGCTTTCCTACGAGCAGTACTTC
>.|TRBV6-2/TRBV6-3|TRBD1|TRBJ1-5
CASSKGGTGNLGSNQPQHF
TGTGCCAGCAGTAAGGGGGGGACAGGGAATCTCGGAAGCAATCAGCCCCAGCATTTT
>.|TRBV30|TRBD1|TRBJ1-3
CAWSAGTAGNTIYF
TGTGCCTGGAGTGCAGGGACAGCTGGAAACACCATATATTTT
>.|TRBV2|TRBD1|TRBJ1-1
CASRVTGGADTEAFF
TGTGCCAGCAGAGTGACAGGGGGCGCGGACACTGAAGCTTTCTTT
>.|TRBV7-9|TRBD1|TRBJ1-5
CASSSGQGMGNQPQHF
TGTGCCAGCAGCTCAGGACAGGGGATGGGCAATCAGCCCCAGCATTTT
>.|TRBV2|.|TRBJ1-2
CASSGTGNYGYTF
TGTGCCAGCAGTGGAACAGGCAACTATGGCTACACCTTC
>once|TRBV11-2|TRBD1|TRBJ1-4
CASSLRTGTNEKLFF
TGTGCCAGCAGTTTAAGGACAGGGACTAATGAAAAACTGTTTTTT
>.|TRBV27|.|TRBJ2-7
CASSLGPEQYF
TGTGCCAGCAGTTTAGGGCCCGAGCAGTACTTC
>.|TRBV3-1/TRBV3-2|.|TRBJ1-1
CASSRSEQNTEAFF
TGTGCCAGCAGCCGTTCGGAGCAGAACACTGAAGCTTTCTTT
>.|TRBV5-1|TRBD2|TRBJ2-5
CASRSSGGARETQYF
TGCGCCAGCAGATCGAGCGGGGGGGCCCGAGAGACCCAGTACTTC
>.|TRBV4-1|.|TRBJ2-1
CASSQGLGESNEQFF
TGCGCCAGCAGCCAAGGATTAGGGGAGAGCAATGAGCAGTTCTTC
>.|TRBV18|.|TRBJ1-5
CASSLGGDQPQHF
TGTGCCAGCTCCTTAGGGGGAGATCAGCCCCAGCATTTT
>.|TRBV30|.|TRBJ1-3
CAWSVRGGRGNTIYF
TGTGCCTGGAGTGTACGGGGGGGCCGCGGAAACACCATATATTTT
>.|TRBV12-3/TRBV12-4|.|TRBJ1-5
CASSPLGGQPQHF
TGTGCCAGCAGTCCCCTGGGGGGTCAGCCCCAGCATTTT
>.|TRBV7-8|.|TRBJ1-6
CASSLLGGAYSPLHF
TGTGCCAGCAGCCTGCTGGGGGGGGCTTATTCACCCCTCCACTTT
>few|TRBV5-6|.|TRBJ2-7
CASSLVRAYEQYF
TGTGCCAGCAGCTTGGTGAGGGCCTACGAGCAGTACTTC
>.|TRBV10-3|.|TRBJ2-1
CAISESTSYEQFF
TGTGCCATCAGTGAGTCTACAAGCTATGAGCAGTTCTTC
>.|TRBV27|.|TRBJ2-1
CASSWSRSYNEQFF
TGTGCCAGCAGTTGGTCTAGAAGTTACAATGAGCAGTTCTTC
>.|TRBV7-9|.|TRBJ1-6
CASSRNRPAGSGSPLHF
TGTGCCAGCAGCCGAAACCGCCCGGCAGGGTCGGGTTCACCCCTCCACTTT
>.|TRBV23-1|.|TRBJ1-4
CASSQSLIENRGRILMFF
TGCGCCAGCAGTCAATCGTTGATTGAAAACCGGGGGAGAATTTTGATGTTTTTT
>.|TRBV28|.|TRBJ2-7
CASSSYKEVSYEQYF
TGTGCCAGCAGTTCCTATAAGGAGGTATCCTACGAGCAGTACTTC
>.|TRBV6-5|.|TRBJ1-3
CASSYSQRTVRTIYF
TGTGCCAGCAGTTACTCACAAAGGACAGTTAGGACCATATATTTT
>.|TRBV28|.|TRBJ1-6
CASSLFREVRANSPLHF
TGTGCCAGCAGTTTATTCAGGGAAGTAAGGGCTAATTCACCCCTCCACTTT
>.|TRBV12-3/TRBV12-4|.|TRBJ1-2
CASSSGGTYGYTF
TGTGCCAGCAGTTCGGGGGGAACCTATGGCTACACCTTC